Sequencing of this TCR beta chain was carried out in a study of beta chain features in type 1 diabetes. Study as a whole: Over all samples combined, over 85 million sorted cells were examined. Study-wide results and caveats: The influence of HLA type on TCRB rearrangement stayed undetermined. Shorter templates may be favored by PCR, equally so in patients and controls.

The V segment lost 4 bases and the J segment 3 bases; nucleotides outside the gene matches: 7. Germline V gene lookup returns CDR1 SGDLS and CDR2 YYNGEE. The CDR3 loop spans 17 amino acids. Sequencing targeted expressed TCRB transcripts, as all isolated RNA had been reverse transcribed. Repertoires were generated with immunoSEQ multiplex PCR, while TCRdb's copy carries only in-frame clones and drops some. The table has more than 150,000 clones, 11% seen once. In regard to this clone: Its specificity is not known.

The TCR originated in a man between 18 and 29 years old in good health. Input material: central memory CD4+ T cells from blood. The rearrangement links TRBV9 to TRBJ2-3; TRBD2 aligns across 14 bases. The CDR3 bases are TGTGCCAGCAGCCCCGGACTAGCGGGGGGCCTGACAGATACGCAGTATTTT. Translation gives CASSPGLAGGLTDTQYF.